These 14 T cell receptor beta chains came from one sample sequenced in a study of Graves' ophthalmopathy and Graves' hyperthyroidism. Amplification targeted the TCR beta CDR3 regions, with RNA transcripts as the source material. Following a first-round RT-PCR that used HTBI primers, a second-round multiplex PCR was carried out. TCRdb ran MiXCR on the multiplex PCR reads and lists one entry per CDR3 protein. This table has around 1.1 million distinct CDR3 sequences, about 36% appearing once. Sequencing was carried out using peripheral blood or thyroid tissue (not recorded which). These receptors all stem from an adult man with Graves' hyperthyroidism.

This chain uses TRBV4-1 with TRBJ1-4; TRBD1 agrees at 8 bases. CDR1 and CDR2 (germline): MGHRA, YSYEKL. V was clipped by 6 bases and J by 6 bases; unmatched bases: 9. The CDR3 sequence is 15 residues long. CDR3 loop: CASRRTGPLDEKLFF. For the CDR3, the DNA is TGCGCCAGCAGACGGACAGGGCCCTTGGATGAAAAACTGTTTTTT.

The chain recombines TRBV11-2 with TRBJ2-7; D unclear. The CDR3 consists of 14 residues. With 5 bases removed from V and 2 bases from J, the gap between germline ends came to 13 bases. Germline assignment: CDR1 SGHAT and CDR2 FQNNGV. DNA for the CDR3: TGTGCCAGCAGCAAAGCAATCCGCCCCTACGAGCAGTACTTC. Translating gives CASSKAIRPYEQYF.

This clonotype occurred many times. DNA for the CDR3: TGTGCCAGCAGTCAACAGGGACAGGGGATCGGGGATCAGCCCCAGCATTTT. Amino acid sequence: CASSQQGQGIGDQPQHF. The chain recombines TRBV12-3 or TRBV12-4 with TRBJ1-5; 10 bases agree with TRBD1. The CDR3 loop spans 17 amino acids. Trimming at V came to 5 bases and at J to 5 bases, leaving 12 bases not matched to a gene.

CDR3 DNA sequence: TGTGCCAGCAGTTCGGGACTAGTTCTCGGGGAGCTGTTTTTT. Translation: CASSSGLVLGELFF. V gene TRBV2 combines with J gene TRBJ2-2, with TRBD2 identical over 8 bases. Unmatched junction bases numbered 6, after V lost 5 bases and J lost 7 bases. Germline CDR1 SNHLY, CDR2 FYNNEI. The CDR3 extends over 14 amino acids. The complete variable domain, with remaining parts taken from reference TRBV2 and TRBJ2-2, reads EPEVTQTPSHQVTQMGQEVILRCVPISNHLYFYWYRQILGQKVEFLVSFYNNEISEKSEIFDDQFSVERPDGSNFTLKIRSTKLEDSAMYFCASSSGLVLGELFFGEGSRLTVL.

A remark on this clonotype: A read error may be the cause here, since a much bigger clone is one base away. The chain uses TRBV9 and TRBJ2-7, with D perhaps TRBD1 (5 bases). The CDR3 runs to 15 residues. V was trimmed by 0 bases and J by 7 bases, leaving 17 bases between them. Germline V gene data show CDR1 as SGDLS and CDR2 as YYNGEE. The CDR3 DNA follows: TGTGCCAGCAGCGTAGACCCGACAGAGTTAGTAGAGCAGTACTTC. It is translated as CASSVDPTELVEQYF. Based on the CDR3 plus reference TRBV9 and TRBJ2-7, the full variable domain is DSGVTQTPKHLITATGQRVTLRCSPRSGDLSVYWYQQSLDQGLQFLIQYYNGEERAKGNILERFSAQQFPDLHSELNLSSLELGDSALYFCASSVDPTELVEQYFGPGTRLTVT.

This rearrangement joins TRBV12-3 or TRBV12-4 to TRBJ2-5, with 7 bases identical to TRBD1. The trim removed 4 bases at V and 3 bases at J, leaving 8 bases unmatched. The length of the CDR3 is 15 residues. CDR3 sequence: CASSSAEGTEETQYF. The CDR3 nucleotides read TGTGCCAGCAGTTCAGCCGAGGGGACAGAAGAGACCCAGTACTTC.

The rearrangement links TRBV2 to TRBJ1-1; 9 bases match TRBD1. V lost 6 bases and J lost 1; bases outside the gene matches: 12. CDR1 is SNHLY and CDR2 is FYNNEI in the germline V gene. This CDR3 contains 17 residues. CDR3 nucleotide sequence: TGTGCCAGCAGCTACACTACTCCGGGACAGGGGAACACTGAAGCTTTCTTT. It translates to CASSYTTPGQGNTEAFF.

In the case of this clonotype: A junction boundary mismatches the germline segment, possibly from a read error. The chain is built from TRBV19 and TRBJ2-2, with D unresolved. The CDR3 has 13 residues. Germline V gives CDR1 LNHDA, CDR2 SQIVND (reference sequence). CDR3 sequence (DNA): TGTGCCGGTAGTGGCGTCATTACCGGGGAGCTGTTTTTT. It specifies CAGSGVITGELFF. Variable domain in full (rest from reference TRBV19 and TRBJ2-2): DGGITQSPKYLFRKEGQNVTLSCEQNLNHDAMYWYRQDPGQGLRLIYYSQIVNDFQKGDIAEGYSVSREKKESFPLTVTSAQKNPTAFYLCAGSGVITGELFFGEGSRLTVL.

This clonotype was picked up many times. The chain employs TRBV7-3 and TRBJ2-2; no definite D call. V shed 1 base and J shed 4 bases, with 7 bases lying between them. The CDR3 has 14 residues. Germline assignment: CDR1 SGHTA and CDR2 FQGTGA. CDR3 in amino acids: CASSLNTGTGELFF. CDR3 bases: TGTGCCAGCAGCTTAAACACGGGCACCGGGGAGCTGTTTTTT.

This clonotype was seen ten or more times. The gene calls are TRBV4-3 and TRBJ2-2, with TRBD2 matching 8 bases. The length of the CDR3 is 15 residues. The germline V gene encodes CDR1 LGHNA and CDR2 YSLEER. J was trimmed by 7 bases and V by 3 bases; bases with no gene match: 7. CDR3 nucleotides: TGCGCCAGCAGCCACACCGGGACTAGTTTCGGGGAGCTGTTTTTT. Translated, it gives CASSHTGTSFGELFF.

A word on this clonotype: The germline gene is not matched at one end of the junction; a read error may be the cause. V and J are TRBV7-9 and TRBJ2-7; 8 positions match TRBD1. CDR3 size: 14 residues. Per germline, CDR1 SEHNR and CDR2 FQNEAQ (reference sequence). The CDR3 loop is CAGSFTGQDYEQYF. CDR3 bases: TGTGCCGGCAGCTTCACGGGACAGGACTACGAGCAGTACTTC.

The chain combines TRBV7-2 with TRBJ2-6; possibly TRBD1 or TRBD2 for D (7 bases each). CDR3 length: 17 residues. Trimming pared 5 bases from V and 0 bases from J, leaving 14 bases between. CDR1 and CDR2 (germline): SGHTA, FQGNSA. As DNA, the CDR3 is TGTGCCAGCAGCGTCAGGGGGGGGTTCTCTGGGGCCAACGTCCTGACTTTC. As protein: CASSVRGGFSGANVLTF.

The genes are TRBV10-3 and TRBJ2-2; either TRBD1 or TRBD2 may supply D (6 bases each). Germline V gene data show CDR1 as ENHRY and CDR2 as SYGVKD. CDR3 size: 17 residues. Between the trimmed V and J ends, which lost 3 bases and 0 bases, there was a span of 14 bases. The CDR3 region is CAISERTRGPNTGELFF. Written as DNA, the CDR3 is TGTGCCATCAGTGAACGAACTCGGGGGCCGAACACCGGGGAGCTGTTTTTT.

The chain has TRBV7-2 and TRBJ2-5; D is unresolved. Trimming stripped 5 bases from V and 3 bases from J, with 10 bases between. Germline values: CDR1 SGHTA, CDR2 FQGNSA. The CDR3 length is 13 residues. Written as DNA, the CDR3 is TGTGCCAGCAGCGCGCCCCAGAAAGAGACCCAGTACTTC. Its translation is CASSAPQKETQYF.